This T cell receptor (beta chain) was recorded in a study of T-cell reconstitution after alpha-beta-depleted transplantation in children. The study's findings and limits: From newly produced T cells came most of the T-cell counts and diversity one year after transplant. Surviving recipient T cells and thymic progenitors produced the high day-60 TCRbeta diversity seen in some patients. Reported findings indicate that, about two months after transplant, alpha-beta T cells came from several hundred expanded clones, which were derived from non-depleted graft cells.

To note about this clonotype: Its target is not known. An end of the junction does not agree with germline; a read error may underlie this.

CDR1 is SNHLY, CDR2 FYNNEI, per germline. The CDR3 runs to 16 residues. The library targeted TCRbeta and was prepared with unique molecular identifiers. TCRdb analysed the PCR reads with MiXCR anew, one entry per CDR3 protein. The sample has 800,000 to 1,000,000 distinct CDR3 sequences; about 31% are singletons. The genes are TRBV2 and TRBJ2-6; D gene uncertain. The TCR was taken from a boy under three years old who had a stem cell transplant for SCID, so the T cells may come from the graft donor. The specimen was PBMCs, mostly from graft donor cells, collected 360 days after TCRalphabeta/CD19-depleted stem cell transplant. The CDR3 spells CASISTLTLVANVLSF. The CDR3 DNA follows: TGTGCCAGCATATCGACTCTTACTTTGGTGGCCAACGTCCTGAGTTTC.